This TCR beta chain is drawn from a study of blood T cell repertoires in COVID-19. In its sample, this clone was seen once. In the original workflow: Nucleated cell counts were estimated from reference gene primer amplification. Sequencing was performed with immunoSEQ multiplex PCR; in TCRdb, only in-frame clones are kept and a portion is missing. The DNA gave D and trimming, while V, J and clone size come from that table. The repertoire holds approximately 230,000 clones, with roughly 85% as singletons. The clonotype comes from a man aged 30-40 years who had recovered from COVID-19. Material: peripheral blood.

CDR3 in amino acids: CASSLPWEGGETQYF. The CDR3 nucleotides read TGTGCCAGCAGCCTACCCTGGGAGGGTGGAGAGACCCAGTACTTC. The chain joins TRBV3-1 (or the pseudogene TRBV3-2) to TRBJ2-5; the match to TRBD2 covers 7 bases. Germline CDR1 and CDR2: LGHDT and YNNKEL (reference sequence). The J segment lost 4 bases and the V segment lost 4 bases, leaving 9 bases of the junction unmatched. The CDR3 loop spans 15 amino acids.